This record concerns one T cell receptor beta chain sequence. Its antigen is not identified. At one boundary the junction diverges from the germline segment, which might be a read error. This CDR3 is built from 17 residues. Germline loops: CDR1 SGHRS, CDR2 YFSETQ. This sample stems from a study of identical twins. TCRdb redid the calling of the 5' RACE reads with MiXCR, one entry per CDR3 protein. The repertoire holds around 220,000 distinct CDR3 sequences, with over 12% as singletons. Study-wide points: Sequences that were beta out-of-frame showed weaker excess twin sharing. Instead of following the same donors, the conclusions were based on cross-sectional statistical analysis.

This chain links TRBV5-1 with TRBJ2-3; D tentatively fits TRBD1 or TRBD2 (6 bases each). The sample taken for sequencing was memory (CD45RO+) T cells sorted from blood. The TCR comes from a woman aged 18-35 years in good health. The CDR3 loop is CASRLVLRGRGTDTQYF. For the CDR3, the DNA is TGCGCCAGCAGATTGGTCCTTCGGGGGCGCGGGACAGATACGCAGTATTTT. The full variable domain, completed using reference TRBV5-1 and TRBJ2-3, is KAGVTQTPRYLIKTRGQQVTLSCSPISGHRSVSWYQQTPGQGLQFLFEYFSETQRNKGNFPGRFSGRQFSNSRSEMNVSTLELGDSALYLCASRLVLRGRGTDTQYFGPGTRLTVL.